This T cell receptor beta chain was found in a study of siplizumab effects on memory and regulatory T cells. The CDR3 is made up of 16 amino acids. CDR1 and CDR2 from the germline V gene are LGHNA and YNFKEQ. Libraries were prepared by immunoSEQ multiplex PCR; TCRdb keeps only in-frame clonotypes and omits some of them. This sample has tens of thousands of clones, with about 97% found just once. The chain has TRBV4-2 and TRBJ2-7; possible D gene TRBD2, 6 bases. Sample: naive CD4+ T cells sorted from blood. The receptor's source is a human donor in good health. The CDR3 DNA reads TGTGCTAACAGACCCCCCACGGGGGACCGGCCCTACGAGCAGTACTTC. It codes for CANRPPTGDRPYEQYF.